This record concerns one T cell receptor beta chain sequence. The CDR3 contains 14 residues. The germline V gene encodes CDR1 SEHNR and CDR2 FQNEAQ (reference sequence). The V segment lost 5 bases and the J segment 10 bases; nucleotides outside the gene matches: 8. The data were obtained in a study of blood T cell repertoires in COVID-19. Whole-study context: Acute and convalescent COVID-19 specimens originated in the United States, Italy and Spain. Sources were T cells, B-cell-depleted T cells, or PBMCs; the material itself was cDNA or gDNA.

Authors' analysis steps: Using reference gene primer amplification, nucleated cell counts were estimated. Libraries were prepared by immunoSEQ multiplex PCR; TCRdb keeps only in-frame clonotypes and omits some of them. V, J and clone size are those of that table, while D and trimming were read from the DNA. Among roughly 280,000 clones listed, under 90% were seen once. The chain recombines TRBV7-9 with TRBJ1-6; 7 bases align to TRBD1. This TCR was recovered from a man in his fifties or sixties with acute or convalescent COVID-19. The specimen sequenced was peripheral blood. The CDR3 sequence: CASSIRQGVSPLHF. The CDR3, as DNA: TGTGCCAGCAGCATTAGACAGGGAGTATCACCCCTCCACTTT.